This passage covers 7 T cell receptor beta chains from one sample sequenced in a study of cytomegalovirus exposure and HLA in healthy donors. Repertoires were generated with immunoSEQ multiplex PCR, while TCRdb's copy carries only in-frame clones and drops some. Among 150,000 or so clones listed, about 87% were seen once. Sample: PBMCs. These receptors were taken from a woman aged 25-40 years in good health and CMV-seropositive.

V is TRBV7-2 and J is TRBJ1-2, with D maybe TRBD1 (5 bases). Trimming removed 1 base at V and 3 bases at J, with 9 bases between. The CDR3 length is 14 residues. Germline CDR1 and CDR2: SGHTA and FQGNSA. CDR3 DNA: TGTGCCAGCAGCTTAGTCGGGGGGGACTATGGCTACACCTTC. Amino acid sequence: CASSLVGGDYGYTF. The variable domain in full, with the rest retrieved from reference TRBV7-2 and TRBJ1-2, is GAGVSQSPSNKVTEKGKDVELRCDPISGHTALYWYRQSLGQGLEFLIYFQGNSAPDKSGLPSDRFSAERTGGSVSTLTIQRTQQEDSAVYLCASSLVGGDYGYTFGSGTRLTVV.

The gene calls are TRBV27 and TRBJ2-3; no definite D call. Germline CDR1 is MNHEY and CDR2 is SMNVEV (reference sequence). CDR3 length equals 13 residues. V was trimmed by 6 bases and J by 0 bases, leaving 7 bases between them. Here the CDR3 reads CASSSTSTDTQYF. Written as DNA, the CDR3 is TGTGCCAGCAGCTCCACTAGCACAGATACGCAGTATTTT.

DNA of the CDR3: TGTGCCAGCAGTGGGCTAGCGATCGGTCTTCAACGGTCCTACAATGAGCAGTTCTTC. This gives the protein CASSGLAIGLQRSYNEQFF. The rearrangement links TRBV2 to TRBJ2-1; D possibly corresponds to TRBD2 (6 bases). Trimming stripped 4 bases from V and 1 base from J, with 23 bases between. CDR1 and CDR2 from the germline V gene are SNHLY and FYNNEI. This CDR3 is 19 amino acids long.

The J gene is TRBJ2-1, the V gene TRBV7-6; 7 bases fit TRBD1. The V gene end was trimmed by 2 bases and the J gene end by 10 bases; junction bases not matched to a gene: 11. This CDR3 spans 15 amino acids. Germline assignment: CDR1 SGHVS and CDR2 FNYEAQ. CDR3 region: CASSLSRTGGGEQFF. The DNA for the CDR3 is TGTGCCAGCAGCTTAAGCAGGACAGGTGGGGGCGAGCAGTTCTTC.

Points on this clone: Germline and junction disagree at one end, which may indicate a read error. The CDR3 DNA reads as TGCAGCGCTAGACGGACCGGGGAGCTGTTTTTT. Translation: CSARRTGELFF. The rearrangement joins TRBV20-1 to TRBJ2-2; D remains unclear. The CDR3 is 11 amino acids. In germline, CDR1 is DFQATT, CDR2 SNEGSKA (reference sequence).

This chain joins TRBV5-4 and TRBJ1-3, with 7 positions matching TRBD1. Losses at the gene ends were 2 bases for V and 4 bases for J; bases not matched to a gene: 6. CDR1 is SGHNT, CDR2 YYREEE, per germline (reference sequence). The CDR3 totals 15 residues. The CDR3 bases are TGTGCCAGCAGCTTCACAGGGGCCAGGGGAAACACCATATATTTT. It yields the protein CASSFTGARGNTIYF.

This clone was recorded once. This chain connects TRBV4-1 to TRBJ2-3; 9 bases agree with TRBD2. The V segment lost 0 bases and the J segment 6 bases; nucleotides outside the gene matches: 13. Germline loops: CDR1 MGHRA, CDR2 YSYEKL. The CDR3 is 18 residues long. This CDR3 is CASSQDPRGTSRGDTQYF. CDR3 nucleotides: TGCGCCAGCAGCCAAGATCCCAGGGGGACTAGCAGGGGGGATACGCAGTATTTT.